The 6 T cell receptor beta chains in this list originate from one sample, sequenced in a study of tumor-infiltrating lymphocytes in primary liver carcinoma. The template, roughly 0.45 ug total RNA, yielded TCR beta cDNA made with a constant-region primer. Libraries covering TCR beta were generated through three nested multiplex PCR rounds (using a slightly modified ARM-PCR). PCR rounds one and two used TRBV1-TRBV30 forward primers with a C-beta reverse primer for around 9 cycles each. TCRdb independently ran MiXCR on the multiplex PCR reads; one entry per CDR3 protein. In the table there are about 64,000 distinct CDR3 sequences, 71% of which are singletons. The roughly 19-32 mg bulk tissue piece was not sorted before simultaneous RNA and DNA extraction. Sequencing was performed on liver tumor tissue from sampling region 4. Subset reported: tumor region T4, right-lateral pole. The receptors were sampled from a middle-aged man with primary liver carcinoma and hepatitis B virus infection.

This clonotype was recorded once. Possible read error: a much larger clone is one base away. The chain uses TRBV11-2 and TRBJ2-1; the D is unclear. CDR3 length: 12 residues. CDR1 and CDR2 from the germline V gene are SGHAT and FQNNGV. CDR3 protein: CISSLGGIELFF. CDR3 nucleotide sequence: TGTATCAGCAGCTTAGGTGGTATTGAGCTGTTCTTC.

With regard to this clonotype: Its ends do not fully match the called genes, so a read error is possible. V is TRBV11-2 and J is TRBJ1-1, with TRBD1 matching 7 bases. CDR3 length: 14 residues. Germline lookup yields CDR1 SGHAT and CDR2 FQNNGV. The CDR3 spells CASRLVRGDSEAFF. The CDR3 DNA sequence: TGTGCCAGCAGGTTAGTCAGGGGGGACTCTGAAGCTTTCTTT.

The table lists this clonotype with a count of one. One end of the junction varies from germline; a read error may be responsible. The chain employs TRBV4-1 and TRBJ2-6; TRBD1 might be the D (5 bases). Germline values: CDR1 MGHRA, CDR2 YSYEKL. The CDR3 is made up of 15 amino acids. The CDR3: CTSRPTESGANVLNF. The CDR3 DNA reads as TGCACCAGCAGGCCGACAGAGTCTGGGGCCAACGTCCTGAATTTC.

About this clonotype: Its ends do not fully match the called genes, so a read error is possible. The chain is built from TRBV12-3 or TRBV12-4 and TRBJ2-2; tentatively, D is TRBD2 (6 bases). CDR3 length equals 16 residues. DNA of the CDR3: TGTGCAAGCAGTGGCCGCGTGGCGGGATGTACCGGGGAGCTGTTTTTT. Encoded protein: CASSGRVAGCTGELFF.

Only one count was recorded for this clonotype. A read error may explain this, as a much larger clone is one base away. The genes are TRBV30 and TRBJ1-5; the D is unclear. Germline lookup yields CDR1 GTSNPN and CDR2 SVGIG (reference sequence). The CDR3 consists of 15 residues. Here the CDR3 DNA reads TGTACCTGGAGTGTACTCGGCAAGGAGGCACAGCCCCAGCATTTT. Translated: CTWSVLGKEAQPQHF. The full variable domain, its missing parts supplied by reference TRBV30 and TRBJ1-5, is SQTIHQWPATLVQPVGSPLSLECTVEGTSNPNLYWYRQAAGRGLQLLFYSVGIGQISSEVPQNLSASRPQDRQFILSSKKLLLSDSGFYLCTWSVLGKEAQPQHFGDGTRLSIL.

This sequence joins TRBV11-2 and TRBJ2-2, with D perhaps TRBD1 or TRBD2 (5 bases each). The CDR3 extends over 17 amino acids. CDR1 and CDR2 from the germline V gene are SGHAT and FQNNGV. The CDR3 DNA reads TGTGTCGGCAGCTTAGCATTGAGAGGGGCGAACACCGGGGAGCTGTTTTTT. This gives the protein CVGSLALRGANTGELFF.